The T cell receptor (beta chain) described here comes from a study of OX40 agonist ivuxolimab in advanced cancers. Across the study: Patients were dosed intravenously with ivuxolimab at 0.01 to 10 mg/kg every 2 weeks. The group had a mean age of around 64 years, ranged from about 23 to 85, and was 82.7% male.

Data came from immunoSEQ multiplex PCR; TCRdb stores just in-frame clones and leaves some out. The repertoire holds about 86,000 clones, around 88% seen once, with roughly 1.4% in the top ten. Germline values: CDR1 SNHLY, CDR2 FYNNEI. The CDR3 sequence is 11 residues long. V lost 4 bases and J 7 bases, leaving 7 bases between the germline ends. This sequence originates from an adult with an advanced solid tumor such as melanoma, head and neck, liver or kidney cancer. The material was CD4+ or CD8+ T cells sorted from blood, obtained in a trial of the OX40 agonist ivuxolimab. The rearrangement joins TRBV2 to TRBJ1-2; D gene unclear. CDR3 protein: CASSGVSGYTF. CDR3 in DNA: TGTGCCAGCAGTGGGGTGAGTGGCTACACCTTC.